The 16 T cell receptor beta chains below come from one sample, sequenced in a study of beta chain features in type 1 diabetes. Broader study findings: Moderate yet significant TCRB CDR3 shortening was seen in Type 1 diabetes patients in all four CD4+ subsets.

Every bit of the isolated RNA underwent reverse transcription, so sequencing read expressed TCRB transcripts. The assay was immunoSEQ multiplex PCR, and TCRdb's table has in-frame clones only and misses some. This sample carries more than 100,000 clones, roughly 28% of them seen once, and the ten largest clones take 0.53%. For these TCRs, the target antigens are not known. Sequencing was performed on central memory CD4+ T cells from blood. These receptors all come from a woman aged 18-29 years with type 1 diabetes.

This sequence joins TRBV4-1 and TRBJ2-5, with a possible D match to TRBD2 (5 bases). The V end lost 6 bases, the J end lost 1 base, and 15 bases lay between the germline ends. CDR1 is MGHRA and CDR2 is YSYEKL in the germline V gene. This CDR3 has 15 amino acids. The CDR3 DNA is TGCGCCAGCAGTCCCAGAGGCGGGCCCCAAGAGACCCAGTACTTC. Protein: CASSPRGGPQETQYF.

The J gene is TRBJ2-7, the V gene TRBV5-1; a possible D gene is TRBD2 (6 bases). V dropped 3 bases and J dropped 7 bases, with 20 bases sitting between them. CDR1 SGHRS and CDR2 YFSETQ come from the germline V gene. The CDR3 sequence is 15 residues long. Here the CDR3 reads CASSSGVGHLGEQYV. CDR3 DNA: TGCGCCAGCAGCTCGGGGGTCGGCCACTTGGGTGAGCAGTACGTC.

The CDR3 DNA follows: TGTGCCAGCAGCTTGGCAGGGGGATTTGGCAATCAGCCCCAGCATTTT. This gives the protein CASSLAGGFGNQPQHF. The chain couples TRBV5-5 to TRBJ1-5; 7 bases match TRBD1. The CDR3 sequence is 16 residues long. In germline, CDR1 is SGHKS, CDR2 YYEKEE (reference sequence). Losses at the gene ends were 0 bases for V and 2 bases for J; bases not matched to a gene: 5.

This clone was found a few times. This chain's CDR3 is CAWRTGTAREKLFF. The CDR3 DNA is TGTGCCTGGAGAACGGGGACAGCGAGAGAAAAACTGTTTTTT. This chain links TRBV30 with TRBJ1-4; 7 nucleotides agree with TRBD1. Germline CDR1 reads GTSNPN; CDR2 reads SVGIG (reference sequence). The CDR3 loop spans 14 amino acids. With 3 bases clipped from V and 8 bases from J, the junction kept 9 bases outside the gene matches.

The chain links TRBV11-2 to TRBJ1-2; D perhaps matches TRBD1 (6 bases). With 1 base removed from V and 4 bases from J, the gap between germline ends came to 13 bases. The CDR3 is 15 amino acids. Germline values: CDR1 SGHAT, CDR2 FQNNGV. Here the CDR3 reads CASSLGPDSLYGYTF. For the CDR3, the DNA is TGTGCCAGCAGCTTAGGCCCGGACAGCCTCTATGGCTACACCTTC.

This clone has more than one count but fewer than ten. V and J are TRBV28 and TRBJ2-1; D remains ambiguous. CDR1 and CDR2 from the germline V gene are MDHEN and SYDVKM. The CDR3 spans 11 residues. The ends were cut back, 1 base at V and 7 bases at J, with 2 bases in the middle. CDR3 region: CASSLSNEQFF. The CDR3 nucleotides are TGTGCCAGCAGTTTATCTAATGAGCAGTTCTTC.

The chain combines TRBV7-8 with TRBJ1-2; D uncertain. The CDR3 is 13 amino acids. V lost 5 bases, J lost 8 bases, and 15 bases lay in between. Germline CDR1 is SGHVS and CDR2 is FQNEAQ. The DNA of the CDR3 is TGTGCCAGCAGCGAGGACGGGAGTTGGGGCTACACCTTC. This gives the protein CASSEDGSWGYTF.

The sample holds one count of this clone. The chain links TRBV19 to TRBJ1-5; unclear D gene. The CDR3 runs 14 residues. Germline assignment: CDR1 LNHDA and CDR2 SQIVND (reference sequence). V lost 7 bases and J 3 bases, leaving 13 bases between the germline ends. The CDR3 spells CASTETEYNQPQHF. The CDR3 bases are TGTGCCAGTACCGAAACAGAGTACAATCAGCCCCAGCATTTT. Full variable domain (outside the CDR3, taken from reference TRBV19 and TRBJ1-5): DGGITQSPKYLFRKEGQNVTLSCEQNLNHDAMYWYRQDPGQGLRLIYYSQIVNDFQKGDIAEGYSVSREKKESFPLTVTSAQKNPTAFYLCASTETEYNQPQHFGDGTRLSIL.

The table lists this clone with a few counts. In DNA form, the CDR3 reads TGTGCCAGCAGCTTGGGAGGGGGACTAGCGGGAGGTGGCTCAGATACGCAGTATTTT. Translating gives CASSLGGGLAGGGSDTQYF. The chain recombines TRBV5-4 with TRBJ2-3, with TRBD2 matching 15 bases. Germline V gene lookup returns CDR1 SGHNT and CDR2 YYREEE (reference sequence). V lost 0 bases and J lost 4; bases outside the gene matches: 9. CDR3 length: 19 residues.

This clone was seen a handful of times. The V call is TRBV7-3, the J call TRBJ1-1; 9 positions match TRBD1. The germline gives CDR1 SGHTA, CDR2 FQGTGA. CDR3 length: 15 amino acids. After removal of 5 bases from V and 4 bases from J, the junction contained 8 bases not matched to a gene. CDR3 in amino acids: CASSPTGGGGTEAFF. In nucleotides, the CDR3 is TGTGCCAGCAGCCCTACAGGGGGCGGTGGCACTGAAGCTTTCTTT.

This clone was found once. The chain carries TRBV9 and TRBJ2-7; 7 bases map to TRBD1. The CDR3 is 15 amino acids. Germline assignment: CDR1 SGDLS and CDR2 YYNGEE. V dropped 4 bases and J dropped 2; count of bases not matched to a gene: 9. For the CDR3, the DNA is TGTGCCAGCAGCCCACCCAACAGGGGAGCCTACGAGCAGTACTTC. It codes for CASSPPNRGAYEQYF.

V usage is TRBV29-1 and J usage is TRBJ1-1; D ambiguous. The CDR3 has 15 amino acids. The germline V and J ends were trimmed by 4 bases and 1 base, with 16 bases remaining between them. From germline, CDR1 is SQVTM and CDR2 ANQGSEA. The CDR3 spells CSVVGITGKNTEAFF. CDR3 sequence (DNA): TGCAGCGTTGTGGGGATTACCGGGAAGAACACTGAAGCTTTCTTT.

This chain links TRBV5-1 with TRBJ1-3; the D is unclear. Trimming removed 3 bases at V and 3 bases at J, with 13 bases between. In germline, CDR1 is SGHRS, CDR2 YFSETQ. The CDR3 is made up of 15 amino acids. The CDR3 DNA follows: TGCGCCAGCAGCTGGGGAGAGCTCCTTGGAAACACCATATATTTT. Translated, it gives CASSWGELLGNTIYF. Combining the CDR3 with reference TRBV5-1 and TRBJ1-3 gives the whole variable domain KAGVTQTPRYLIKTRGQQVTLSCSPISGHRSVSWYQQTPGQGLQFLFEYFSETQRNKGNFPGRFSGRQFSNSRSEMNVSTLELGDSALYLCASSWGELLGNTIYFGEGSWLTVV.

This clone was observed a handful of times. The chain carries TRBV5-1 and TRBJ2-2, with a weak D call TRBD1 (5 bases). V was shortened by 7 bases and J by 0 bases, with 13 bases between the two germline ends. This CDR3 is 15 amino acids long. The germline V gene encodes CDR1 SGHRS and CDR2 YFSETQ. CDR3 coding DNA: TGCGCCAGCTCGAAAGGGGCCCCGAACACCGGGGAGCTGTTTTTT. This codes for CASSKGAPNTGELFF.

The chain recombines TRBV27 with TRBJ1-2, with 11 bases aligning to TRBD1. V shed 6 bases and J 7 bases; nucleotides not matched to a gene: 10. This CDR3 region has 15 residues. CDR1 and CDR2 from the germline V gene are MNHEY and SMNVEV (reference sequence). In DNA, the CDR3 is TGTGCCAGCAGACTCAGGCCCGGGACAGGGGGTGGCTACACCTTC. Protein: CASRLRPGTGGGYTF.

The sample holds a few counts of this clone. J is TRBJ2-4 and V is TRBV4-3, with TRBD2 matching over 7 bases. The V and J ends lost 5 bases and 10 bases, in that order; junction bases with no gene match: 11. The germline V gene encodes CDR1 LGHNA and CDR2 YSLEER. This CDR3 region has 14 residues. The chain's CDR3 is CASSTVGGSWIQYF. The CDR3 region has the DNA TGCGCCAGCAGCACCGTAGGCGGGAGTTGGATTCAGTACTTC.